Below, one T cell receptor beta chain is given with its context. As yet, its antigen is unknown. The CDR3 spans 16 residues. Trimming removed 4 bases at V and 0 bases at J, with 14 bases between. Germline V gene lookup returns CDR1 LGHNA and CDR2 YNFKEQ. Amplification of TCR beta CDR3 regions was performed using RNA transcripts as template. HTBI primers were employed in a first-round RT-PCR of the TCR CDR3. TCRdb fed the multiplex PCR reads into MiXCR, producing one record per CDR3 protein. Among a few hundred thousand distinct CDR3 sequences listed, under 60% were seen once. These data belong to a study of T cells in Graves' hyperthyroidism and ophthalmopathy. General study points: Blood samples included most of the expanded thyroid clonotypes exceeding 0.001.

The chain carries TRBV4-2 and TRBJ2-3; D may correspond to TRBD1 or TRBD2 (5 bases each). The receptor comes from a woman between 18 and 29 years old with Graves' hyperthyroidism. Specimen: peripheral blood or thyroid tissue (not recorded which). The DNA of the CDR3 is TGTGCCAGCAGCCCGGACGGGGCAGCTAGCACAGATACGCAGTATTTT. Protein: CASSPDGAASTDTQYF.